These 30 T cell receptor beta chains share one sample of origin, sequenced in a study of blood T cell repertoires in COVID-19. Assay: immunoSEQ multiplex PCR; the TCRdb copy retains only in-frame clones and omits some. This sample has about 400,000 clones, with 80% to 90% found just once. Sequencing input: peripheral blood. All receptors come from a man in his forties or fifties with acute or convalescent COVID-19.

The chain has TRBV9 and TRBJ2-5; 9 nucleotides match TRBD1. CDR1 and CDR2 from the germline V gene are SGDLS and YYNGEE. V lost 6 bases and J lost 5; bases outside the gene matches: 8. The CDR3 is 14 residues long. DNA of the CDR3: TGTGCCAGCAACCAACAGGGGGCGGGGGAGACCCAGTACTTC. Translating it yields CASNQQGAGETQYF.

This chain connects TRBV5-4 to TRBJ1-2; no firm D call. The CDR3 runs to 15 residues. Germline lookup yields CDR1 SGHNT and CDR2 YYREEE (reference sequence). Trimming removed 0 bases at V and 0 bases at J, with 9 bases between. The CDR3 loop is CASSLDSVSNYGYTF. CDR3 nucleotide sequence: TGTGCCAGCAGCTTGGACTCTGTTTCTAACTATGGCTACACCTTC.

The gene calls are TRBV3-1 (or the pseudogene TRBV3-2) and TRBJ2-7; D may be TRBD1 (6 bases). CDR3 length equals 15 residues. Per the germline V gene, CDR1 is LGHDT and CDR2 is YNNKEL (reference sequence). V was clipped by 4 bases and J by 0 bases, with 13 bases between them. The CDR3 nucleotides are TGTGCCAGCAGCCGCGGGCTACAGGGCTCCTACGAGCAGTACTTC. Translating it yields CASSRGLQGSYEQYF.

The table lists this clone with a count of one. V is TRBV2 and J is TRBJ2-5, with 7 nucleotides matching TRBD2. The CDR3 contains 12 residues. The V gene end was trimmed by 6 bases and the J gene end by 5 bases; junction bases not matched to a gene: 3. Germline values: CDR1 SNHLY, CDR2 FYNNEI. In DNA, the CDR3 is TGTGCCAGCAGGGGGGAGGGGGAGACCCAGTACTTC. This gives the protein CASRGEGETQYF.

The rearrangement links TRBV11-3 to TRBJ2-1, with 14 bases fitting TRBD2. V trimming: 1 base; J trimming: 5 bases; junction bases outside the gene matches: 7. Germline V gives CDR1 SGHNT, CDR2 YENEEA. The CDR3 extends over 18 amino acids. The CDR3 nucleotides are TGTGCCAGCAGCTTAGCCGGGACTAGCGGGGGTAGGGACAATGAGCAGTTCTTC. Amino acid sequence: CASSLAGTSGGRDNEQFF.

This clone turned up a few times. V and J are TRBV27 and TRBJ1-2; D perhaps matches TRBD1 (5 bases). The CDR3 is 15 amino acids. The V and J ends lost 2 bases and 4 bases respectively, with 14 bases between them. CDR1 MNHEY and CDR2 SMNVEV come from the germline V gene (reference sequence). CDR3 in amino acids: CASSLLGQGTYGYTF. The CDR3 DNA reads TGTGCCAGCAGTTTACTGGGGCAGGGTACCTATGGCTACACCTTC.

The gene calls are TRBV28 and TRBJ1-4; 8 nucleotides agree with TRBD1. Germline assignment: CDR1 MDHEN and CDR2 SYDVKM. This CDR3 region has 17 residues. The J segment lost 6 bases and the V segment lost 6 bases, leaving 15 bases of the junction unmatched. This CDR3 is CASRTVRNRGFYEKLFF. The CDR3, as DNA: TGTGCCAGCAGAACAGTCCGGAACAGGGGGTTCTATGAAAAACTGTTTTTT.

Turning to this clone: Sequence at one end of the junction differs from germline and may be a read error. The chain is built from TRBV10-3 and TRBJ1-1; TRBD1 aligns across 9 bases. CDR1 is ENHRY and CDR2 is SYGVKD in the germline V gene. The CDR3 consists of 13 residues. The CDR3 DNA follows: TGTACCATCAGGCGGGACAGGGAGTTCGAAGCTTTCTTT. Protein product: CTIRRDREFEAFF.

The chain combines TRBV20-1 with TRBJ2-1; D gene ambiguous. Germline assignment: CDR1 DFQATT and CDR2 SNEGSKA (reference sequence). The CDR3 is 11 residues long. With 1 base removed from V and 12 bases from J, the gap between germline ends came to 10 bases. In DNA form, the CDR3 reads TGCAGTGCTAGAGCCCGGGTCGGGCAGTTCTTC. It specifies CSARARVGQFF.

This chain connects TRBV18 to TRBJ2-1, with TRBD1 as a possible D gene (6 bases). Germline CDR1 and CDR2: KGHSH and LQKENI. V was cut by 5 bases and J by 0 bases, with 11 bases left in between. The CDR3 loop spans 15 amino acids. CDR3 loop: CASSAGDISYNEQFF. DNA of the CDR3: TGTGCCAGCTCAGCAGGGGACATCTCCTACAATGAGCAGTTCTTC.

This clone was recorded a few times. This sequence joins TRBV28 and TRBJ1-6; D remains ambiguous. CDR3 length: 14 residues. The germline V gene has CDR1 MDHEN and CDR2 SYDVKM. Trimming left V 8 bases short and J 6 bases short, with 14 bases between. CDR3: CASDPGTSNSPLHF. DNA for the CDR3: TGTGCCAGCGACCCGGGAACAAGTAATTCACCCCTCCACTTT.

This clone was found a few times. The V call is TRBV7-9, the J call TRBJ1-1; TRBD1 matches at 8 bases. J was trimmed by 1 base and V by 4 bases; bases with no gene match: 8. CDR1 is SEHNR, CDR2 FQNEAQ, per germline (reference sequence). CDR3 length: 16 amino acids. The CDR3 nucleotides are TGTGCCAGCAGCTCACGTGGTGGGACAGGGAACACTGAAGCTTTCTTT. Translating gives CASSSRGGTGNTEAFF.

V and J are TRBV12-3 or TRBV12-4 and TRBJ2-7; no firm D call. The CDR3 is 12 amino acids. The V end was cut by 5 bases, the J end by 4 bases, with 9 bases between. CDR3 sequence (DNA): TGTGCCAGCAGTCCCGTCCCGTACGAGCAGTACTTC. Translating it yields CASSPVPYEQYF.

The V and J genes are TRBV2 and TRBJ2-3, with 7 bases fitting TRBD2. Germline CDR1 reads SNHLY; CDR2 reads FYNNEI. The V gene end was trimmed by 4 bases and the J gene end by 1 base; junction bases not matched to a gene: 8. This CDR3 spans 16 amino acids. CDR3 residues: CASSVQRGVRTDTQYF. The CDR3 bases are TGTGCCAGCAGTGTACAGCGGGGCGTTCGCACAGATACGCAGTATTTT.

The chain couples TRBV5-6 to TRBJ2-5; maybe TRBD1 (6 bases). Per germline, CDR1 SGHDT and CDR2 YYEEEE. Trimming cost V 4 bases and J 5 bases, with 15 bases left between them. CDR3 length: 14 amino acids. The CDR3 loop is CASSTDRTGETQYF. The DNA for the CDR3 is TGTGCCAGCAGCACCGACAGAACAGGGGAGACCCAGTACTTC.

As for this clone: Other DNA variants within this sample encode the same CDR3. This chain connects TRBV15 to TRBJ1-2, with D unresolved. V lost 0 bases to trimming and J lost 2 bases, with 7 bases between them. The germline gives CDR1 LNHNV, CDR2 YYDKDF (reference sequence). This CDR3 is 14 amino acids long. This CDR3 reads CATSRDGVNYGYTF. The CDR3 DNA is TGTGCCACCAGCAGAGATGGAGTAAACTATGGCTACACCTTC.

The chain recombines TRBV6-2 or TRBV6-3 with TRBJ2-1; TRBD2 aligns across 8 bases. V was clipped by 2 bases and J by 7 bases; unmatched bases: 16. Germline V gene data show CDR1 as MNHEY and CDR2 as SVGEGT. The length of the CDR3 is 18 residues. CDR3 bases: TGTGCCAGCAGTTACGTCTTGAGGCGGGGGGAACTTAGGAATGAGCAGTTCTTC. Translated, it gives CASSYVLRRGELRNEQFF.

This chain joins TRBV19 and TRBJ2-2; no firm D call. The CDR3 length is 15 residues. V gave up 5 bases and J gave up 2 bases, with 12 bases separating them. Germline values: CDR1 LNHDA, CDR2 SQIVND (reference sequence). This chain's CDR3 is CASSPRQGNTGELFF. The CDR3 DNA follows: TGTGCCAGTAGTCCGCGACAAGGAAACACCGGGGAGCTGTTTTTT.

This chain links TRBV18 with TRBJ2-1, with a tentative D call TRBD1 (5 bases). CDR1 and CDR2 (germline): KGHSH, LQKENI. The germline V and J ends were trimmed by 1 base and 7 bases, with 8 bases remaining between them. The CDR3 is 13 amino acids. The CDR3 reads CASSPLGVNEQFF. The CDR3 DNA is TGTGCCAGCTCACCACTAGGGGTAAATGAGCAGTTCTTC.

The chain has TRBV9 and TRBJ1-3; D not resolved. The V end lost 3 bases, the J end lost 2 bases, and 18 bases lay between the germline ends. The CDR3 sequence is 17 residues long. From germline, CDR1 is SGDLS and CDR2 YYNGEE. The CDR3 bases are TGTGCCAGCAGCGCACGTCCGAGGGCAGTGACTGGAAACACCATATATTTT. This encodes CASSARPRAVTGNTIYF.

The chain recombines TRBV6-2 or TRBV6-3 with TRBJ1-2, with 8 bases aligning to TRBD1. J lost 0 bases, V lost 5 bases, and 11 bases had no gene match. The germline V gene has CDR1 MNHEY and CDR2 SVGEGT. This CDR3 is built from 17 residues. CDR3 protein: CASSPGQGSLTNYGYTF. CDR3 coding DNA: TGTGCCAGCAGTCCAGGACAGGGAAGTTTGACTAACTATGGCTACACCTTC.

The rearrangement links TRBV27 to TRBJ2-1, with D maybe TRBD2 (5 bases). The CDR3 spans 14 residues. Germline assignment: CDR1 MNHEY and CDR2 SMNVEV (reference sequence). V was shortened by 0 bases and J by 5 bases, with 8 bases between the two germline ends. The CDR3 reads CASSLSDSNNEQFF. In nucleotides, the CDR3 is TGTGCCAGCAGTTTATCGGACTCGAACAATGAGCAGTTCTTC.

The V call is TRBV12-3 or TRBV12-4, the J call TRBJ2-7; D might be TRBD2 (7 bases). V was cut by 7 bases and J by 6 bases, with 16 bases left in between. The CDR3 has 13 amino acids. The CDR3 nucleotides are TGTGCCAGCAAAATAGTAGGGGGGGTCGAGCAGTACTTC. Encoded protein: CASKIVGGVEQYF.

CDR3 loop: CASSLGGSANEQYF. The CDR3 region has the DNA TGTGCCAGCAGCTTAGGAGGGTCGGCGAACGAGCAGTACTTC. The chain carries TRBV7-9 and TRBJ2-7, with a weak D call TRBD2 (5 bases). The germline V gene has CDR1 SEHNR and CDR2 FQNEAQ (reference sequence). The CDR3 is made up of 14 amino acids. V lost 1 base to trimming and J lost 5 bases, with 12 bases between them.

V is TRBV11-2 and J is TRBJ2-7; D uncertain. Trimming removed 0 bases from V and 0 bases from J, with 3 bases in between. Germline loops: CDR1 SGHAT, CDR2 FQNNGV. The CDR3 is made up of 13 amino acids. The CDR3 is CASSLEASYEQYF. CDR3 DNA sequence: TGTGCCAGCAGCTTAGAAGCCTCCTACGAGCAGTACTTC.

The chain uses TRBV10-3 and TRBJ2-3, with a weak D call TRBD2 (5 bases). Germline assignment: CDR1 ENHRY and CDR2 SYGVKD. Trimming shortened V by 2 bases and J by 1 base, and 10 bases separated the two germline ends. The CDR3 has 15 residues. Written as DNA, the CDR3 is TGTGCCATCAGTGAGGGGCTAGCTGGCACAGATACGCAGTATTTT. It is translated as CAISEGLAGTDTQYF.

The chain recombines TRBV6-6 with TRBJ2-5; 9 bases are a match to TRBD1. The CDR3 is 16 amino acids. Per germline, CDR1 MNHNY and CDR2 SVGAGI (reference sequence). V lost 5 bases to trimming and J lost 4 bases; unmatched junction nucleotides: 11. CDR3 sequence: CASSGGQGFLRETQYF. In nucleotides, the CDR3 is TGTGCCAGCAGTGGAGGACAGGGGTTTCTCCGAGAGACCCAGTACTTC.

The chain uses TRBV14 and TRBJ1-1; no clear D. This CDR3 contains 13 residues. Germline CDR1 reads SGHDN; CDR2 reads FVKESK. Deletions cut 3 bases from V and 0 bases from J, with 5 bases between. CDR3 bases: TGTGCCAGCAGCCAGAACATGAACACTGAAGCTTTCTTT. Translation gives CASSQNMNTEAFF.

This chain connects TRBV6-6 to TRBJ2-3; D is uncertain. CDR1 and CDR2 from the germline V gene are MNHNY and SVGAGI (reference sequence). The CDR3 has 13 amino acids. V lost 5 bases, J lost 0 bases, and 6 bases lay in between. DNA of the CDR3: TGTGCCAGCAGTACCTACAGCACAGATACGCAGTATTTT. Translation gives CASSTYSTDTQYF.

V is TRBV27 and J is TRBJ1-1, with TRBD1 matching 9 bases. Germline-derived CDR1 and CDR2 are MNHEY and SMNVEV (reference sequence). V dropped 5 bases and J dropped 6; count of bases not matched to a gene: 4. The CDR3 is made up of 13 amino acids. The CDR3 protein is CASSPDRGAEAFF. The DNA of the CDR3 is TGTGCCAGCAGTCCGGACAGGGGCGCTGAAGCTTTCTTT.